The TCR beta chain described here comes from a study of follicular helper T cells after annual influenza vaccination. Sequencing used immunoSEQ multiplex PCR; TCRdb keeps in-frame clones, though not all of them. The sample has about 14,000 clones; 70% to 90% are singletons. Germline V gene sequence: CDR1 SGHVS, CDR2 FNYEAQ. The CDR3 length is 16 residues. The V gene end was trimmed by 2 bases and the J gene end by 5 bases; junction bases not matched to a gene: 10. The sample's time point: 2014-2015 season, pre-vaccination. Specimen: CXCR5- memory CD4+ T cells sorted from blood, collected on the day of influenza vaccination. This clonotype was obtained from an adult who received the influenza vaccine. This chain uses TRBV7-6 with TRBJ1-2, with TRBD1 matching 8 bases. CDR3 sequence (DNA): TGTGCCAGCAGCTTACGTCCCGGGACAGGCTCTTATGGCTACACCTTC. Translating it yields CASSLRPGTGSYGYTF.